The 22 T cell receptor beta chains listed next were all sequenced from one sample in a study of T cell changes during pregnancy in multiple sclerosis. Repertoires were generated with immunoSEQ multiplex PCR, while TCRdb's copy carries only in-frame clones and drops some. In the table there are around 50,000 clones, almost 95% of which are singletons. The sequences come from CD8+ T cells from peripheral blood mononuclear cells, collected in the first trimester of pregnancy. These receptors were obtained from a female donor with multiple sclerosis, enrolled in a pregnancy study.

The chain employs TRBV5-4 and TRBJ2-1; 9 nucleotides line up with TRBD2. The CDR3 runs 19 residues. The germline CDR1 and CDR2 sequences are SGHNT and YYREEE (reference sequence). Germline trimming cut 0 bases from V and 7 bases from J; bases unmatched to any gene: 17. DNA for the CDR3: TGTGCCAGCAGCTTGGAGTTCAGACCTTGGGGACTAGCAGTGAATGAGCAGTTCTTC. Protein sequence: CASSLEFRPWGLAVNEQFF.

This chain uses TRBV5-4 with TRBJ2-3; no clear D gene. The germline V gene has CDR1 SGHNT and CDR2 YYREEE (reference sequence). The CDR3 has 12 amino acids. V lost 2 bases, J lost 4 bases, and 5 bases lay in between. CDR3 sequence (DNA): TGTGCCAGCAGCTTCGGGTCAGATACGCAGTATTTT. Translating gives CASSFGSDTQYF.

J is TRBJ2-7 and V is TRBV28; 7 bases align to TRBD2. Germline CDR1 MDHEN, CDR2 SYDVKM. V gave up 1 base and J gave up 2 bases; unmatched junction bases: 5. The CDR3 spans 15 residues. The CDR3, as DNA: TGTGCCAGCAGTTTATTGGCCAGCGGGACCTACGAGCAGTACTTC. It yields the protein CASSLLASGTYEQYF.

The chain joins TRBV11-2 to TRBJ2-3; D might be TRBD2 (6 bases). From germline, CDR1 is SGHAT and CDR2 FQNNGV. Trimming removed 1 base at V and 0 bases at J, with 11 bases between. The length of the CDR3 is 16 residues. The CDR3 sequence: CASSLGLGTSTDTQYF. The DNA of the CDR3 is TGTGCCAGCAGCTTAGGGTTAGGGACTAGCACAGATACGCAGTATTTT.

The V and J genes are TRBV7-9 and TRBJ2-7; maybe TRBD2 (6 bases). Per the germline V gene, CDR1 is SEHNR and CDR2 is FQNEAQ (reference sequence). This CDR3 spans 14 amino acids. V lost 1 base to trimming and J lost 3 bases, with 10 bases between them. This CDR3 reads CASSLGRGYYEQYF. The CDR3, as DNA: TGTGCCAGCAGCTTAGGTCGGGGGTACTACGAGCAGTACTTC.

The J gene is TRBJ1-1, the V gene TRBV18; unclear D gene. Germline V gene lookup returns CDR1 KGHSH and CDR2 LQKENI. The CDR3 runs to 13 residues. The V gene lost 6 bases and the J gene lost 1 base, with 9 bases spanning the gap. The CDR3 DNA reads as TGTGCCAGCTCGGGAGGGCCGAACACTGAAGCTTTCTTT. Its translation is CASSGGPNTEAFF.

The chain uses TRBV9 and TRBJ2-5; 11 nucleotides line up with TRBD1. The germline V gene encodes CDR1 SGDLS and CDR2 YYNGEE. Losses at the gene ends were 4 bases for V and 5 bases for J; bases not matched to a gene: 7. The CDR3 runs 15 residues. The CDR3 nucleotides are TGTGCCAGCAGCCACGGCCGGGACAGGGGGGAGACCCAGTACTTC. Translating gives CASSHGRDRGETQYF. The whole variable domain, remainder taken from reference TRBV9 and TRBJ2-5, is DSGVTQTPKHLITATGQRVTLRCSPRSGDLSVYWYQQSLDQGLQFLIQYYNGEERAKGNILERFSAQQFPDLHSELNLSSLELGDSALYFCASSHGRDRGETQYFGPGTRLLVL.

As DNA, the CDR3 is TGTGCCAGTAGACACACCGGGACTAGCGTAGAGGGGACCCAGTACTTC. As protein: CASRHTGTSVEGTQYF. The chain employs TRBV19 and TRBJ2-5, with 10 bases fitting TRBD2. There are 16 residues in the CDR3. J lost 7 bases, V lost 6 bases, and 14 bases had no gene match. Germline values: CDR1 LNHDA, CDR2 SQIVND (reference sequence).

The chain uses TRBV27 and TRBJ2-7; TRBD2 is a possible D gene (5 bases). The germline V gene encodes CDR1 MNHEY and CDR2 SMNVEV (reference sequence). Trimming removed 4 bases at V and 0 bases at J, with 16 bases between. This CDR3 contains 16 residues. The CDR3 spells CASSSEGSASSYEQYF. DNA for the CDR3: TGTGCCAGCAGTTCAGAGGGAAGTGCCAGCTCCTACGAGCAGTACTTC.

The count of this clone is one. V gene TRBV4-2 combines with J gene TRBJ1-2; 8 nucleotides line up with TRBD1. Germline CDR1 LGHNA, CDR2 YNFKEQ. This CDR3 is built from 15 residues. With 3 bases clipped from V and 4 bases from J, the junction kept 7 bases outside the gene matches. CDR3 protein: CASSQEQGEGYGYTF. DNA of the CDR3: TGTGCCAGCAGCCAGGAACAGGGGGAGGGCTATGGCTACACCTTC.

This clone was counted a single time. The J gene is TRBJ1-1, the V gene TRBV7-8; the match to TRBD1 covers 8 bases. The CDR3 extends over 15 amino acids. The germline V gene encodes CDR1 SGHVS and CDR2 FQNEAQ. The V segment lost 2 bases and the J segment 1 base; nucleotides outside the gene matches: 3. The CDR3 coding sequence is TGTGCCAGCAGCTTACCCACAGGGGGGAACACTGAAGCTTTCTTT. Amino acids: CASSLPTGGNTEAFF.

This chain connects TRBV6-5 to TRBJ2-7, with 8 bases identical to TRBD1. The CDR3 runs 13 residues. The V gene end was trimmed by 6 bases and the J gene end by 4 bases; junction bases not matched to a gene: 5. Germline loops: CDR1 MNHEY, CDR2 SVGAGI. The CDR3 loop reads CASSLYRGYEQYF. CDR3 DNA: TGTGCCAGCAGCCTTTACAGGGGGTACGAGCAGTACTTC.

The chain couples TRBV27 to TRBJ2-7; D is ambiguous. The CDR3 runs to 13 residues. V dropped 0 bases and J dropped 4 bases, with 7 bases sitting between them. Germline-derived CDR1 and CDR2 are MNHEY and SMNVEV (reference sequence). CDR3 region: CASSLSGPYEQYF. CDR3 nucleotide sequence: TGTGCCAGCAGTTTATCGGGCCCTTACGAGCAGTACTTC.

This chain joins TRBV18 and TRBJ2-1; TRBD2 might be the D (6 bases). CDR3 length: 16 amino acids. V shed 4 bases and J shed 0 bases, with 13 bases lying between them. Germline CDR1 reads KGHSH; CDR2 reads LQKENI. CDR3 sequence reads: CASSLRGGVSYNEQFF. As DNA, the CDR3 is TGTGCCAGCTCACTACGCGGAGGGGTCTCCTACAATGAGCAGTTCTTC.

The chain has TRBV7-2 and TRBJ2-3; 7 bases line up with TRBD2. The CDR3 contains 17 residues. The ends lost 4 bases at V and 2 bases at J; junction bases unmatched: 12. CDR1 SGHTA and CDR2 FQGNSA come from the germline V gene. CDR3: CASSSPGEGSPTDTQYF. CDR3 sequence (DNA): TGTGCCAGCAGCTCCCCGGGGGAGGGCTCGCCCACAGATACGCAGTATTTT. The full variable domain, with the rest looked up from reference TRBV7-2 and TRBJ2-3, is GAGVSQSPSNKVTEKGKDVELRCDPISGHTALYWYRQSLGQGLEFLIYFQGNSAPDKSGLPSDRFSAERTGGSVSTLTIQRTQQEDSAVYLCASSSPGEGSPTDTQYFGPGTRLTVL.

In this sample, this clone turned up once. The chain combines TRBV28 with TRBJ2-2, with 7 bases aligning to TRBD1. This CDR3 contains 14 residues. The V gene's germline CDR1 is MDHEN and CDR2 SYDVKM. V shed 7 bases and J 6 bases; nucleotides not matched to a gene: 8. Written as DNA, the CDR3 is TGTGCCAGCACGCACAGGGGCCGCCCCGGGGAGCTGTTTTTT. Its translation: CASTHRGRPGELFF.

V usage is TRBV19 and J usage is TRBJ1-1; D is perhaps TRBD1 (5 bases). The CDR3 spans 13 residues. V was trimmed by 6 bases and J by 4 bases, leaving 12 bases between them. Germline V gene data show CDR1 as LNHDA and CDR2 as SQIVND (reference sequence). In DNA, the CDR3 is TGTGCCAGTAGGTGGGGCATAGGCACTGAAGCTTTCTTT. Translated: CASRWGIGTEAFF.

The gene calls are TRBV11-2 and TRBJ2-7, with TRBD2 matching 8 bases. V lost 1 base and J lost 3; bases outside the gene matches: 2. This CDR3 is 14 amino acids long. Germline V gene sequence: CDR1 SGHAT, CDR2 FQNNGV. The DNA for the CDR3 is TGTGCCAGCAGCTTAGCCAGCGGGAGCTACGAGCAGTACTTC. Amino acid sequence: CASSLASGSYEQYF.

This chain joins TRBV5-1 and TRBJ2-5; 7 nucleotides agree with TRBD2. The CDR3 spans 14 residues. After removal of 1 base from V and 2 bases from J, the junction contained 2 bases not matched to a gene. Looked up from germline, CDR1 is SGHRS and CDR2 is YFSETQ. CDR3 DNA sequence: TGCGCCAGCAGCTTGTGGGGAGGGCAAGAGACCCAGTACTTC. Translated, it gives CASSLWGGQETQYF.

This chain links TRBV2 with TRBJ2-7; TRBD1 agrees at 8 bases. The CDR3 length is 13 residues. V was pared by 4 bases and J by 5 bases, with 4 bases of the junction left unmatched. Germline V lookup: CDR1 SNHLY, CDR2 FYNNEI. The CDR3 reads CASSVRTGHEQYF. Here the CDR3 DNA reads TGTGCCAGCAGTGTACGGACAGGGCACGAGCAGTACTTC.

This sequence joins TRBV15 and TRBJ2-2; 7 bases agree with TRBD2. The trim removed 5 bases at V and 4 bases at J, leaving 7 bases unmatched. The germline gives CDR1 LNHNV, CDR2 YYDKDF (reference sequence). This CDR3 has 15 residues. In DNA form, the CDR3 reads TGTGCCACCAGCGTTTCTAGCGGTCTCACCGGGGAGCTGTTTTTT. Translated, it gives CATSVSSGLTGELFF.

This rearrangement joins TRBV7-9 to TRBJ2-1, with 10 bases fitting TRBD1. CDR1 and CDR2 from the germline V gene are SEHNR and FQNEAQ (reference sequence). The CDR3 is 15 amino acids. The junction had 8 bases not matched to a gene; V was cut back by 7 bases and J by 5 bases. The CDR3 loop is CASTAPGQGHNEQFF. In DNA form, the CDR3 reads TGTGCCAGCACTGCCCCGGGACAGGGGCACAATGAGCAGTTCTTC.